The 28 T cell receptor beta chains listed next were all sequenced from one sample in a study of graft-versus-host responses after intestinal transplantation. No antigen has been identified for these receptors. The method was immunoSEQ multiplex PCR; TCRdb's version includes in-frame clones alone and lacks a portion of them. The repertoire consists of 130,000 to 150,000 clones, with about nine tenths occurring once and the leading ten covering approximately 0.2%. Source: unstimulated CD4+ T cells sorted from spleen or lymph node cells, taken before intestinal transplant. These receptors all come from a human donor who received an intestinal transplant.

This chain links TRBV6-5 with TRBJ2-3, with 9 bases aligning to TRBD2. V gave up 6 bases and J gave up 4 bases; unmatched junction bases: 5. CDR1 MNHEY and CDR2 SVGAGI come from the germline V gene. This CDR3 is built from 14 residues. The CDR3 DNA reads as TGTGCCAGCAGCCAGACTAGCGGTCCAGATACGCAGTATTTT. Translating it yields CASSQTSGPDTQYF.

The chain couples TRBV2 to TRBJ2-5; TRBD2 matches 11 bases. The germline V gene encodes CDR1 SNHLY and CDR2 FYNNEI. The CDR3 runs 15 residues. V lost 5 bases to trimming and J lost 2 bases; unmatched junction nucleotides: 4. CDR3 amino acids: CASSQGLAVQETQYF. The CDR3 nucleotides read TGTGCCAGCAGTCAGGGACTAGCGGTTCAAGAGACCCAGTACTTC.

The V call is TRBV27, the J call TRBJ2-7; 8 positions match TRBD2. CDR3 length equals 14 residues. With 3 bases clipped from V and 4 bases from J, the junction kept 5 bases outside the gene matches. Per the germline V gene, CDR1 is MNHEY and CDR2 is SMNVEV (reference sequence). CDR3 sequence reads: CASSLSGSRYEQYF. For the CDR3, the DNA is TGTGCCAGCAGTTTGAGCGGGAGTCGGTACGAGCAGTACTTC.

The chain joins TRBV6-1 to TRBJ2-5, with no clear D. V shed 8 bases and J shed 4 bases, with 17 bases lying between them. This CDR3 region has 14 residues. CDR1 MNHNS and CDR2 SASEGT come from the germline V gene. The CDR3: CASVTISDLETQYF. The CDR3 DNA reads as TGTGCCAGCGTTACGATATCTGATCTAGAGACCCAGTACTTC.

The gene calls are TRBV15 and TRBJ1-3; D remains ambiguous. The length of the CDR3 is 15 residues. Germline assignment: CDR1 LNHNV and CDR2 YYDKDF (reference sequence). V dropped 4 bases and J dropped 0 bases, with 10 bases sitting between them. The CDR3 DNA reads TGTGCCACCAGCACCCGGGTCCTCTCTGGAAACACCATATATTTT. The encoded protein is CATSTRVLSGNTIYF.

This clone was seen just once. The rearrangement links TRBV6-5 to TRBJ2-1; D is possibly TRBD2 (6 bases). CDR1 is MNHEY and CDR2 is SVGAGI in the germline V gene. The CDR3 loop spans 16 amino acids. V shed 3 bases and J shed 6 bases, with 18 bases lying between them. DNA of the CDR3: TGTGCCAGCAGTTATTCCCGGGCGGGATTCCCCAATGAGCAGTTCTTC. Its translation is CASSYSRAGFPNEQFF.

The chain recombines TRBV25-1 with TRBJ2-7; either TRBD1 or TRBD2 may supply D (5 bases each). The CDR3 is made up of 14 amino acids. Between the trimmed V and J ends, which lost 1 base and 6 bases, there was a span of 13 bases. The germline V gene encodes CDR1 MGHDK and CDR2 SYGVNS. For the CDR3, the DNA is TGTGCCAGCAGTGAATTAGGGGAGCGGCGCGAGCAGTACTTC. As protein: CASSELGERREQYF.

The chain carries TRBV9 and TRBJ1-5; 8 nucleotides align to TRBD1. The length of the CDR3 is 15 residues. The germline V gene has CDR1 SGDLS and CDR2 YYNGEE. V was clipped by 4 bases and J by 0 bases; unmatched bases: 3. The CDR3, as DNA: TGTGCCAGCAGCAAAGGACAGGGTAGCAATCAGCCCCAGCATTTT. Amino acid sequence: CASSKGQGSNQPQHF.

The chain links TRBV4-3 to TRBJ2-1; D possibly uses TRBD1 or TRBD2 (6 bases each). Germline lookup yields CDR1 LGHNA and CDR2 YSLEER. This CDR3 has 15 residues. Trimming shortened V by 0 bases and J by 2 bases, and 8 bases separated the two germline ends. CDR3 protein: CASSQEGGTYNEQFF. As DNA, the CDR3 is TGCGCCAGCAGCCAAGAAGGGGGGACCTACAATGAGCAGTTCTTC.

This clone was counted a single time. The CDR3 protein is CASSLTPAGRGYTF. CDR3 bases: TGTGCCAGCAGCTTAACACCGGCCGGTAGGGGCTACACCTTC. The chain couples TRBV7-9 to TRBJ1-2; D uncertain. Trimming shortened V by 2 bases and J by 8 bases, and 15 bases separated the two germline ends. Germline assignment: CDR1 SEHNR and CDR2 FQNEAQ (reference sequence). There are 14 residues in the CDR3.

The rearrangement uses TRBV28 and TRBJ2-7; D is unclear. Trimming took 10 bases from V and 2 from J, leaving 9 bases between them. The CDR3 consists of 11 residues. CDR1 and CDR2 (germline): MDHEN, SYDVKM. The CDR3 reads CATLGPYEQYF. Here the CDR3 DNA reads TGTGCCACCCTAGGTCCCTACGAGCAGTACTTC.

This clone came up once. The chain joins TRBV5-1 to TRBJ1-2; maybe TRBD1 (5 bases). Germline V lookup: CDR1 SGHRS, CDR2 YFSETQ. The CDR3 length is 14 residues. Trimming took 3 bases from V and 7 from J, leaving 16 bases between them. CDR3 DNA: TGCGCCAGCAGCTCCCATGCGGGGCCGGGTGGCTACACCTTC. Its protein is CASSSHAGPGGYTF. Combining the CDR3 with reference TRBV5-1 and TRBJ1-2 gives the whole variable domain KAGVTQTPRYLIKTRGQQVTLSCSPISGHRSVSWYQQTPGQGLQFLFEYFSETQRNKGNFPGRFSGRQFSNSRSEMNVSTLELGDSALYLCASSSHAGPGGYTFGSGTRLTVV.

The J gene is TRBJ2-7, the V gene TRBV7-8; D might be TRBD1 (6 bases). The CDR3 totals 15 residues. The germline V gene encodes CDR1 SGHVS and CDR2 FQNEAQ. The V and J ends lost 5 bases and 2 bases respectively, with 16 bases between them. The CDR3: CASSQGGRGTYEQYF. For the CDR3, the DNA is TGTGCCAGCAGCCAAGGGGGAAGGGGCACCTACGAGCAGTACTTC.

This clone has just one count. The CDR3: CASSLRSNYGYTF. The CDR3 region has the DNA TGTGCCAGCAGTTTAAGATCTAACTATGGCTACACCTTC. The chain combines TRBV28 with TRBJ1-2; no clear D. Between the trimmed V and J ends, which lost 2 bases and 0 bases, there was a span of 4 bases. In germline, CDR1 is MDHEN, CDR2 SYDVKM. The CDR3 covers 13 residues.

This clone was observed a few times. This chain connects TRBV28 to TRBJ1-1, with D unresolved. Germline CDR1 reads MDHEN; CDR2 reads SYDVKM. V gave up 2 bases and J gave up 5 bases, with 3 bases separating them. The CDR3 contains 11 residues. CDR3 region: CASSLSTEAFF. In nucleotides, the CDR3 is TGTGCCAGCAGTTTAAGTACTGAAGCTTTCTTT.

This chain links TRBV6-1 with TRBJ2-7; the match to TRBD1 covers 7 bases. This CDR3 comprises 16 residues. Germline assignment: CDR1 MNHNS and CDR2 SASEGT. With V trimmed by 4 bases and J by 0 bases, 9 bases remained unmatched. CDR3 sequence: CASSGQGSRGSYEQYF. CDR3 nucleotide sequence: TGTGCCAGCAGTGGACAGGGTTCCAGGGGCTCCTACGAGCAGTACTTC.

The V call is TRBV19, the J call TRBJ2-7, with 9 bases identical to TRBD2. V shed 3 bases, J shed 4 bases, and the junction held 13 bases outside the gene matches. This CDR3 is built from 17 residues. Germline V gene lookup returns CDR1 LNHDA and CDR2 SQIVND (reference sequence). The CDR3 loop reads CASSIGSSGTIQYEQYF. DNA for the CDR3: TGTGCCAGTAGTATTGGGTCTAGCGGGACCATACAGTACGAGCAGTACTTC.

The CDR3 loop is CASSPGTGLNTEAFF. In DNA, the CDR3 is TGTGCCAGCAGTCCCGGGACAGGGCTGAACACTGAAGCTTTCTTT. The genes are TRBV6-5 and TRBJ1-1, with 9 bases lining up with TRBD1. Germline CDR1 and CDR2: MNHEY and SVGAGI. CDR3 length: 15 residues. Germline trimming cut 5 bases from V and 0 bases from J; bases unmatched to any gene: 4.

V gene TRBV5-4 combines with J gene TRBJ2-7, with D perhaps TRBD1 (6 bases). Trimming removed 4 bases at V and 4 bases at J, with 15 bases between. Germline V lookup: CDR1 SGHNT, CDR2 YYREEE (reference sequence). The CDR3 is made up of 14 amino acids. The CDR3 nucleotides read TGTGCCAGCAGCGGGGGCCGGGACACATACGAGCAGTACTTC. It specifies CASSGGRDTYEQYF.

This clone showed up just once. The chain employs TRBV7-7 and TRBJ2-5; 7 bases map to TRBD1. Unmatched junction bases numbered 9, after V lost 7 bases and J lost 7 bases. CDR1 and CDR2 (germline): SSHAT, FNYEAQ (reference sequence). The CDR3 is made up of 13 amino acids. The CDR3 sequence: CASTPDRLGTQYF. CDR3 DNA sequence: TGTGCCAGCACTCCGGACAGGCTTGGGACCCAGTACTTC.

This clone was seen once. The chain links TRBV2 to TRBJ1-3; tentative D call: TRBD1 (6 bases). V lost 5 bases to trimming and J lost 4 bases, with 12 bases between them. The CDR3 covers 14 residues. Germline V gives CDR1 SNHLY, CDR2 FYNNEI. The CDR3 region has the DNA TGTGCCAGCAGTCGGCCAGGGGTCGGAAACACCATATATTTT. This gives the protein CASSRPGVGNTIYF. Using reference TRBV2 and TRBJ1-3 for the parts outside the CDR3, the full variable domain is EPEVTQTPSHQVTQMGQEVILRCVPISNHLYFYWYRQILGQKVEFLVSFYNNEISEKSEIFDDQFSVERPDGSNFTLKIRSTKLEDSAMYFCASSRPGVGNTIYFGEGSWLTVV.

The chain is built from TRBV27 and TRBJ2-7; no firm D call. The length of the CDR3 is 13 residues. V lost 3 bases and J lost 1, with 7 bases in between. Looked up from germline, CDR1 is MNHEY and CDR2 is SMNVEV (reference sequence). The DNA of the CDR3 is TGTGCCAGCAGTTTCTTAGGGTCCTACGAGCAGTACTTC. It is translated as CASSFLGSYEQYF.

V gene TRBV7-2 combines with J gene TRBJ2-4; D remains unclear. The length of the CDR3 is 15 residues. V was clipped by 5 bases and J by 0 bases, with 11 bases between them. Germline V gene lookup returns CDR1 SGHTA and CDR2 FQGNSA. In DNA form, the CDR3 reads TGTGCCAGCAGCCCACGACTGAAAGCCAAAAACATTCAGTACTTC. Protein sequence: CASSPRLKAKNIQYF. Supplemented by reference TRBV7-2 and TRBJ2-4, the full variable domain reads GAGVSQSPSNKVTEKGKDVELRCDPISGHTALYWYRQSLGQGLEFLIYFQGNSAPDKSGLPSDRFSAERTGGSVSTLTIQRTQQEDSAVYLCASSPRLKAKNIQYFGAGTRLSVL.

This chain connects TRBV6-1 to TRBJ2-5; D call uncertain. This CDR3 has 12 residues. Germline lookup yields CDR1 MNHNS and CDR2 SASEGT. The V gene lost 6 bases and the J gene lost 2 bases, with 7 bases spanning the gap. CDR3 region: CASSFLQETQYF. As DNA, the CDR3 is TGTGCCAGCAGCTTCCTACAAGAGACCCAGTACTTC.

The CDR3 region has the DNA TGTGCCTGGAGTGTCTGGACTAGCGGCTCCCAAGATACGCAGTATTTT. This encodes CAWSVWTSGSQDTQYF. V gene TRBV30 combines with J gene TRBJ2-3, with 10 bases fitting TRBD2. Germline lookup yields CDR1 GTSNPN and CDR2 SVGIG (reference sequence). The CDR3 is 16 amino acids. Losses at the gene ends were 0 bases for V and 5 bases for J; bases not matched to a gene: 8.

The chain joins TRBV7-3 to TRBJ2-2; 9 positions agree with TRBD1. With 6 bases clipped from V and 6 bases from J, the junction kept 5 bases outside the gene matches. Per germline, CDR1 SGHTA and CDR2 FQGTGA. The CDR3 contains 14 residues. Written as DNA, the CDR3 is TGTGCCAGCAGAAGGGACAGGGTTCCCGGGGAGCTGTTTTTT. It codes for CASRRDRVPGELFF.

The CDR3, as DNA: TGTGCCAGCTCACCAGCTAGCGACAGCACAGATACGCAGTATTTT. Its translation is CASSPASDSTDTQYF. V is TRBV18 and J is TRBJ2-3; TRBD2 is a possible D gene (6 bases). V shed 2 bases and J shed 0 bases, with 9 bases lying between them. The CDR3 extends over 15 amino acids. Germline CDR1 and CDR2: KGHSH and LQKENI.

V usage is TRBV19 and J usage is TRBJ1-4; no reliable D call. Looked up from germline, CDR1 is LNHDA and CDR2 is SQIVND (reference sequence). The ends were cut back, 6 bases at V and 0 bases at J, with 5 bases in the middle. CDR3 length: 13 amino acids. CDR3 protein: CASRVATNEKLFF. The CDR3 coding sequence is TGTGCCAGTAGGGTTGCAACTAATGAAAAACTGTTTTTT.